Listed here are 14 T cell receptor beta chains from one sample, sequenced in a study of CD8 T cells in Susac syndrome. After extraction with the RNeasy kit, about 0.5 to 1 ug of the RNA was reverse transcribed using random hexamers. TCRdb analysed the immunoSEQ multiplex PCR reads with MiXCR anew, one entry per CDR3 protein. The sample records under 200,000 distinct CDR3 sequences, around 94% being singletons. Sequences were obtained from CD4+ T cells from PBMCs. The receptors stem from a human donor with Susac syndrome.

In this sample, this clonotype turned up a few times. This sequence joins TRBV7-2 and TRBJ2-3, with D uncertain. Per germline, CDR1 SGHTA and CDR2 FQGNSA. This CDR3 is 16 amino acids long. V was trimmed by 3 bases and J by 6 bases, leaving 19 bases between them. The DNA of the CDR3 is TGTGCCAGCAGCTTCTCAATGGATCGCGTATCGGATACGCAGTATTTT. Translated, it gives CASSFSMDRVSDTQYF.

The CDR3 is CASSQGGSISTDTQYF. CDR3 coding DNA: TGTGCCAGCAGCCAAGGGGGATCGATCTCCACAGATACGCAGTATTTT. This sequence joins TRBV14 and TRBJ2-3; D is unclear. The CDR3 is 16 amino acids. V was pared by 1 base and J by 2 bases, with 13 bases between. Germline assignment: CDR1 SGHDN and CDR2 FVKESK.

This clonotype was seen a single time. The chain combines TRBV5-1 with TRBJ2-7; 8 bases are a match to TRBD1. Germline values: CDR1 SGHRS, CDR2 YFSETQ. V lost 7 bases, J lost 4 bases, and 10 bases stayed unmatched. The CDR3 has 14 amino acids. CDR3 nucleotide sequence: TGCGCCAGCGGGCAACAGGGGGTCGGGTACGAGCAGTACTTC. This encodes CASGQQGVGYEQYF. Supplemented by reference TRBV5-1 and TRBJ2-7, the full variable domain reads KAGVTQTPRYLIKTRGQQVTLSCSPISGHRSVSWYQQTPGQGLQFLFEYFSETQRNKGNFPGRFSGRQFSNSRSEMNVSTLELGDSALYLCASGQQGVGYEQYFGPGTRLTVT.

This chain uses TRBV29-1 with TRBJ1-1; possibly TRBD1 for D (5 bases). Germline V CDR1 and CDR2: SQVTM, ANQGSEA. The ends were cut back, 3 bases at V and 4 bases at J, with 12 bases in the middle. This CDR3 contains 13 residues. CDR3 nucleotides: TGCAGCGTTGACCGGGGGTTTGGCACTGAAGCTTTCTTT. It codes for CSVDRGFGTEAFF.

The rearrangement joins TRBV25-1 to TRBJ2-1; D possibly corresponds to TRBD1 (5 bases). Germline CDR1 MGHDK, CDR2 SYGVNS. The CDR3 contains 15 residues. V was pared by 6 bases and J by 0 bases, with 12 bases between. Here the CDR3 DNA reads TGTGCCAGCAGCGCCGACAGACCCTCCTACAATGAGCAGTTCTTC. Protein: CASSADRPSYNEQFF.

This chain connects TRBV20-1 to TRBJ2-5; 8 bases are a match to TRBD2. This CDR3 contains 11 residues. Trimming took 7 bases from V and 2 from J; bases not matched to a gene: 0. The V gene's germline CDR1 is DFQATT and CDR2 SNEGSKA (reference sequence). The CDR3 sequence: CSVAGQETQYF. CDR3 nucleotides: TGCAGTGTAGCGGGACAAGAGACCCAGTACTTC.

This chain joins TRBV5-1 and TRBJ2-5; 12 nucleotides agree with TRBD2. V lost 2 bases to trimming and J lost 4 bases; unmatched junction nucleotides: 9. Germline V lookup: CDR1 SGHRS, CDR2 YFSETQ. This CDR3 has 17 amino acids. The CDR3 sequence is CASSFLTSGGPLETQYF. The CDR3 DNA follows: TGCGCCAGCAGCTTTCTGACTAGCGGGGGACCACTAGAGACCCAGTACTTC.

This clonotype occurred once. This CDR3 reads CAWGTGGSYQPQHF. CDR3 coding DNA: TGTGCCTGGGGGACAGGGGGTTCTTATCAGCCCCAGCATTTT. The chain is built from TRBV30 and TRBJ1-5; 11 bases agree with TRBD1. The germline V gene has CDR1 GTSNPN and CDR2 SVGIG (reference sequence). CDR3 length equals 14 residues. Unmatched junction bases numbered 5, after V lost 5 bases and J lost 5 bases.

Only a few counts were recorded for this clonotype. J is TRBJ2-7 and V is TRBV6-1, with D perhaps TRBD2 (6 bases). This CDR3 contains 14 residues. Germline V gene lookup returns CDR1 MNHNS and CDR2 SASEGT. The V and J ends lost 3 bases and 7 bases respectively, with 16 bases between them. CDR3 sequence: CASSDRDSLREQYF. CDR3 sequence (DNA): TGTGCCAGCAGTGATAGGGACTCCCTCCGGGAGCAGTACTTC.

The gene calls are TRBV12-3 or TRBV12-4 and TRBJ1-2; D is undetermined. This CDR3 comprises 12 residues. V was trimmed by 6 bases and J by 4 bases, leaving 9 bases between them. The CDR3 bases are TGTGCCAGCAGCGCCTCAGCCTATGGCTACACCTTC. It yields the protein CASSASAYGYTF.

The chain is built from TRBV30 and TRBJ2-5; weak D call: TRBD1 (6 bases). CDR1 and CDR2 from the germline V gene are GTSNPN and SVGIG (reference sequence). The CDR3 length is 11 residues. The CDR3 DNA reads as TGTGGTCGGACAGTCCAAGAGACCCAGTACTTC. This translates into CGRTVQETQYF.

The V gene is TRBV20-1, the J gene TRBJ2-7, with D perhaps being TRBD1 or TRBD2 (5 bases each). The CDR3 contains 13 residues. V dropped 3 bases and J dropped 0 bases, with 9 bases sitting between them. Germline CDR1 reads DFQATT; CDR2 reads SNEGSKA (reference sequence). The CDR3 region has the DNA TGCAGTGCTAGGTGGGGGTTCTCCTACGAGCAGTACTTC. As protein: CSARWGFSYEQYF.

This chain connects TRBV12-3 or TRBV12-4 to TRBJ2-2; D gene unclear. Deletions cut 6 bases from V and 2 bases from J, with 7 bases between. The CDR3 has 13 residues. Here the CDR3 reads CASRPVNTGELFF. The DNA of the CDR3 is TGTGCCAGCAGACCTGTTAACACCGGGGAGCTGTTTTTT.

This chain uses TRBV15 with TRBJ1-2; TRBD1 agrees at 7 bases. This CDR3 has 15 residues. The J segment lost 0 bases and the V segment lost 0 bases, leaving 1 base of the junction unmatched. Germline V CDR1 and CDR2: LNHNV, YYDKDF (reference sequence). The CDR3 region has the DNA TGTGCCACCAGCAGAGAGGGGACAGCTAACTATGGCTACACCTTC. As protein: CATSREGTANYGYTF.